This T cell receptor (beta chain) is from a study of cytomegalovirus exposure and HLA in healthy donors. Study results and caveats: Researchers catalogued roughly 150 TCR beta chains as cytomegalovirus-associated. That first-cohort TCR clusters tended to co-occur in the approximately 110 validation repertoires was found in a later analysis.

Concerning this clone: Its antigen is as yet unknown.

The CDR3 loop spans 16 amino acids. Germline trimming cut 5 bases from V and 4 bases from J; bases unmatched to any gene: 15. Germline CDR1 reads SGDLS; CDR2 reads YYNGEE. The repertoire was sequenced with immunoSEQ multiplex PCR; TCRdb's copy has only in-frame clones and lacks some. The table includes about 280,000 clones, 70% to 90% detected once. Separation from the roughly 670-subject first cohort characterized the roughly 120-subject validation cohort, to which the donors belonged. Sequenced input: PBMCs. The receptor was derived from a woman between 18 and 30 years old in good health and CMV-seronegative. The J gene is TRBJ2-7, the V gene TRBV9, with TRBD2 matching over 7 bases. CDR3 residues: CASRTQSGTPPYEQYF. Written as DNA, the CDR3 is TGTGCCAGCAGGACTCAGAGCGGGACTCCACCTTACGAGCAGTACTTC.